These 9 T cell receptor beta chains were sequenced from one sample in a study of T cells expressing NK-cell markers. TCRdb reprocessed the 5' RACE reads, keeping one entry per CDR3 protein, no DNA. The table for this sample gives about 390,000 distinct CDR3 sequences. What was sequenced was blood T cells: a sorted CD56 or NKG2C T cell subset, CD4+ or CD8+ T cells, or bulk PBMC T cells (not recorded which). These receptors came from a woman in her fifties or sixties in good health.

The chain links TRBV3-1 to TRBJ2-1. This CDR3 is built from 13 residues. Germline V gene data show CDR1 as LGHDT and CDR2 as YNNKEL (reference sequence). The CDR3 loop reads CASSHSVWDEQFF.

The rearrangement links TRBV11-2 to TRBJ2-1; TCRdb picks TRBD1, but there is no DNA to check that call. CDR3 length: 19 amino acids. Germline V gene sequence: CDR1 SGHAT, CDR2 FQNNGV. CDR3 protein: CASSRPTGGRLRFYNEQFF.

This chain connects TRBV3-1 to TRBJ2-5; the D gene TCRdb calls, TRBD1, cannot be checked with no DNA. The CDR3 length is 14 residues. Germline values: CDR1 LGHDT, CDR2 YNNKEL (reference sequence). CDR3: CASSHSRTEETQYF.

V and J are TRBV24-1 and TRBJ2-5; TCRdb's assignment of TRBD1 cannot be checked, as there is no DNA. The CDR3 has 16 amino acids. The germline V gene has CDR1 KGHDR and CDR2 SFDVKD. The CDR3 loop reads CATSDPGTGVQETQYF.

V usage is TRBV24-1 and J usage is TRBJ2-3. This CDR3 has 12 amino acids. Germline V CDR1 and CDR2: KGHDR, SFDVKD. The CDR3 sequence: CATSDFGDTQYF.

The gene calls are TRBV12-3 or TRBV12-4 and TRBJ1-2. The CDR3 extends over 13 amino acids. The CDR3 region is CASSSSQNYGYTF.

The V gene is TRBV6-4, the J gene TRBJ2-1; the D call of TRBD1 rests on TCRdb alone, since no DNA is present to check it. The CDR3 has 15 amino acids. Germline V lookup: CDR1 MRHNA, CDR2 SNTAGT. Here the CDR3 reads CASSETGGLFNEQFF.

The chain uses TRBV2 and TRBJ1-6; TCRdb names TRBD1, which stays unverified in the absence of DNA. The CDR3 runs 13 residues. The germline CDR1 and CDR2 sequences are SNHLY and FYNNEI. The CDR3 sequence: CASSVGQGSPLHF.

The V call is TRBV7-6, the J call TRBJ2-4. The germline V gene encodes CDR1 SGHVS and CDR2 FNYEAQ. This CDR3 region has 17 residues. The CDR3: CASSLVMGDGAKNIQYF. Full variable domain (remainder filled in from reference TRBV7-6 and TRBJ2-4): GAGVSQSPRYKVTKRGQDVALRCDPISGHVSLYWYRQALGQGPEFLTYFNYEAQQDKSGLPNDRFSAERPEGSISTLTIQRTEQRDSAMYRCASSLVMGDGAKNIQYFGAGTRLSVL.